These 14 T cell receptor beta chains were sequenced from one sample in a study of T-cell memory formation after mild COVID-19. TCRdb fed the 5' RACE reads into MiXCR, producing one record per CDR3 protein. Of about 160,000 distinct CDR3 sequences in the sample, around 30% were seen once. The sequencing input was PBMCs or a T cell subset sorted from them (not recorded which). These receptors came from an adult woman who had mild COVID-19 (a few samples of this study predate the infection). Cell type and time point are not known.

The chain couples TRBV18 to TRBJ2-7, with a possible D match to TRBD1 (5 bases). Germline lookup yields CDR1 KGHSH and CDR2 LQKENI. V was cut by 3 bases and J by 3 bases, with 9 bases left in between. The CDR3 is made up of 13 amino acids. CDR3 coding DNA: TGTGCCAGCTCACCGACAGAGAGCTACGAGCAGTACTTC. It encodes CASSPTESYEQYF.

This clonotype was seen a handful of times. The chain couples TRBV7-2 to TRBJ2-2; 11 bases align to TRBD2. Germline loops: CDR1 SGHTA, CDR2 FQGNSA. J was trimmed by 4 bases and V by 4 bases; bases with no gene match: 2. CDR3 length equals 15 residues. In DNA, the CDR3 is TGTGCCAGCAGCTACCTAGCGGGGGGCACCGGGGAGCTGTTTTTT. This gives the protein CASSYLAGGTGELFF.

The V and J genes are TRBV25-1 and TRBJ1-3, with 8 bases that match TRBD1. Germline-derived CDR1 and CDR2 are MGHDK and SYGVNS. The J segment lost 5 bases and the V segment lost 5 bases, leaving 11 bases of the junction unmatched. The CDR3 has 16 residues. The CDR3 bases are TGTGCCAGCAGTACTAGGCACGGGACAGGACGAAACACCATATATTTT. It specifies CASSTRHGTGRNTIYF. The entire variable domain, with the rest obtained from reference TRBV25-1 and TRBJ1-3, is as follows: EADIYQTPRYLVIGTGKKITLECSQTMGHDKMYWYQQDPGMELHLIHYSYGVNSTEKGDLSSESTVSRIRTEHFPLTLESARPSHTSQYLCASSTRHGTGRNTIYFGEGSWLTVV.

The chain recombines TRBV15 with TRBJ1-5; D is unresolved. The V gene's germline CDR1 is LNHNV and CDR2 YYDKDF (reference sequence). The CDR3 runs 13 residues. Trimming left V 1 base short and J 11 bases short, with 12 bases between. CDR3 region: CATSRAAREAQHF. CDR3 bases: TGTGCCACCAGCAGAGCCGCACGGGAGGCCCAGCATTTT.

The chain employs TRBV7-9 and TRBJ1-5, with TRBD1 matching over 11 bases. CDR3 size: 15 residues. With 6 bases clipped from V and 5 bases from J, the junction kept 6 bases outside the gene matches. CDR1 is SEHNR, CDR2 FQNEAQ, per germline (reference sequence). In DNA form, the CDR3 reads TGTGCCAGCAGTGGGACAGGGGGTCAGTATCAGCCCCAGCATTTT. It codes for CASSGTGGQYQPQHF.

V gene TRBV6-5 combines with J gene TRBJ2-5; either TRBD1 or TRBD2 may supply D (5 bases each). The germline V gene has CDR1 MNHEY and CDR2 SVGAGI. The CDR3 has 15 amino acids. The V end was cut by 5 bases, the J end by 1 base, with 14 bases between. This CDR3 is CASSPPGRPQETQYF. Here the CDR3 DNA reads TGTGCCAGCAGTCCCCCGGGACGCCCCCAAGAGACCCAGTACTTC.

The V and J genes are TRBV12-3 or TRBV12-4 and TRBJ1-6; D gene ambiguous. This CDR3 is built from 13 residues. With 4 bases removed from V and 10 bases from J, the gap between germline ends came to 11 bases. DNA of the CDR3: TGTGCCAGCAGTTCAGTTTTGGGATCACCCCTCCACTTT. It specifies CASSSVLGSPLHF.

The rearrangement uses TRBV12-3 or TRBV12-4 and TRBJ2-5; 8 bases align to TRBD1. The J segment lost 4 bases and the V segment lost 3 bases, leaving 4 bases of the junction unmatched. The length of the CDR3 is 14 residues. CDR3 loop: CASSFGTGGETQYF. The CDR3 DNA sequence: TGTGCCAGCAGTTTCGGAACAGGGGGAGAGACCCAGTACTTC.

This clonotype was seen a few times. The rearrangement joins TRBV15 to TRBJ2-7, with 7 bases identical to TRBD1. V gave up 1 base and J gave up 9 bases; unmatched junction bases: 9. The CDR3 loop spans 14 amino acids. The V gene's germline CDR1 is LNHNV and CDR2 YYDKDF (reference sequence). CDR3 sequence reads: CATSRAGDRRGQYF. The CDR3 nucleotides are TGTGCCACCAGCAGAGCCGGGGACAGAAGAGGGCAGTACTTC. Variable domain in full (rest from reference TRBV15 and TRBJ2-7): DAMVIQNPRYQVTQFGKPVTLSCSQTLNHNVMYWYQQKSSQAPKLLFHYYDKDFNNEADTPDNFQSRRPNTSFCFLDIRSPGLGDTAMYLCATSRAGDRRGQYFGPGTRLTVT.

V usage is TRBV20-1 and J usage is TRBJ1-2; TRBD1 is a possible D gene (5 bases). From germline, CDR1 is DFQATT and CDR2 SNEGSKA (reference sequence). The CDR3 covers 13 residues. Trimming took off 7 bases at V and 1 base at J, with 13 bases between the two ends. CDR3 sequence (DNA): TGCAGTGGAAGGACAAGGGATAACTATGGCTACACCTTC. Amino acids: CSGRTRDNYGYTF.

The chain couples TRBV28 to TRBJ2-1, with 7 bases lining up with TRBD2. Germline V gives CDR1 MDHEN, CDR2 SYDVKM. The junction had 19 bases not matched to a gene; V was cut back by 8 bases and J by 0 bases. CDR3 length equals 19 residues. The CDR3 is CASFSPRDYLRASYNEQFF. The DNA of the CDR3 is TGTGCCAGCTTTTCGCCGCGGGACTATTTGAGGGCCTCCTACAATGAGCAGTTCTTC.

The gene calls are TRBV7-2 and TRBJ2-6; 9 bases fit TRBD1. Germline CDR1 reads SGHTA; CDR2 reads FQGNSA. The CDR3 has 15 residues. Trimming cost V 10 bases and J 2 bases; bases outside gene matches: 6. This CDR3 is CAIPQGAPGANVLTF. CDR3 nucleotide sequence: TGTGCCATCCCACAGGGGGCGCCTGGGGCCAACGTCCTGACTTTC.

The chain is built from TRBV7-6 and TRBJ2-3; a weak D match, TRBD1 (6 bases). The length of the CDR3 is 14 residues. The germline V and J ends were trimmed by 3 bases and 6 bases, with 13 bases remaining between them. The V gene's germline CDR1 is SGHVS and CDR2 FNYEAQ. CDR3 DNA sequence: TGTGCCAGCAGCTTCGGATCAGGGGCGGATACGCAGTATTTT. Its translation is CASSFGSGADTQYF.

There are a few counts of this clonotype. As DNA, the CDR3 is TGTGCCAGCAGTTTTACGGCTGTCGAGCAGTACTTC. Translation: CASSFTAVEQYF. The chain joins TRBV12-3 or TRBV12-4 to TRBJ2-7, with D hard to call. V lost 3 bases to trimming and J lost 6 bases, with 9 bases between them. The CDR3 runs 12 residues.